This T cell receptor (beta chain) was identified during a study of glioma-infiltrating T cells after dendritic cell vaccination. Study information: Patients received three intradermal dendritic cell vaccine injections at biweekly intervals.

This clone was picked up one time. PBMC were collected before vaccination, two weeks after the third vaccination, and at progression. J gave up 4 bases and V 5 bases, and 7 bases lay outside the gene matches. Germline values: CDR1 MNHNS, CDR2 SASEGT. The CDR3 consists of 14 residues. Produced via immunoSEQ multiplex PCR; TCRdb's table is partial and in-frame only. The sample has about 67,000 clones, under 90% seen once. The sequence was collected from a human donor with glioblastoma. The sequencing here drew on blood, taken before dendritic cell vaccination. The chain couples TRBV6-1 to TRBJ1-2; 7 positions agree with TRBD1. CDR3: CASSTGELGYGYTF. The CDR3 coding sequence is TGTGCCAGCAGTACAGGGGAGCTCGGCTATGGCTACACCTTC.